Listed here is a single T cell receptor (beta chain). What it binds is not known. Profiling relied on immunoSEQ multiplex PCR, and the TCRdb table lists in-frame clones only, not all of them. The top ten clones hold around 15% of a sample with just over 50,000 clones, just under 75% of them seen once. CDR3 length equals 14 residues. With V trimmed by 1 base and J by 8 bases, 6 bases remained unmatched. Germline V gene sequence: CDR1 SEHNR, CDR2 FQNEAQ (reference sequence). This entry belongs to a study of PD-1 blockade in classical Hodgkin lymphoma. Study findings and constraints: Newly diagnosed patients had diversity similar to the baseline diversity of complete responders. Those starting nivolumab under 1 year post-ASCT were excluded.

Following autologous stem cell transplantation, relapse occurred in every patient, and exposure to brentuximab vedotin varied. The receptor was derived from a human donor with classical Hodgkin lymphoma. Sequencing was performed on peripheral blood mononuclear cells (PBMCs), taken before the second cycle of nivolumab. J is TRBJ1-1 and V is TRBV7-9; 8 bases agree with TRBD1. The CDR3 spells CASSLVPGGVEAFF. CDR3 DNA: TGTGCCAGCAGCTTAGTACCAGGGGGCGTAGAAGCTTTCTTT.